The subject of this entry is one T cell receptor beta chain. Its antigen remains unidentified. The data originate from a study of cytotoxic CD8 clonotypes in ibrutinib-treated CLL. Generated by immunoSEQ multiplex PCR, the TCRdb table keeps only in-frame clones and is missing some. The sample shows more than 60,000 clones, around four fifths of them seen only once. Germline CDR1 reads LNHNV; CDR2 reads YYDKDF (reference sequence). The V gene lost 0 bases and the J gene lost 0 bases, with 21 bases spanning the gap. The CDR3 is made up of 20 amino acids. Study-wide results and limits: Before falling back toward baseline at progression, clonality had risen at the time of ibrutinib response. Progressing and sustained-remission patients had different sampling times.

This receptor was taken from a human donor with chronic lymphocytic leukemia. Here the sequenced sample was PBMCs, taken after 24 months of ibrutinib treatment. This chain uses TRBV15 with TRBJ1-3; the D gene is possibly TRBD1 (6 bases). The CDR3 loop reads CATSRDLGALGQSSGNTIYF. As DNA, the CDR3 is TGTGCCACCAGCAGAGATCTTGGGGCCCTAGGACAGAGCTCTGGAAACACCATATATTTT. Combining the CDR3 with reference TRBV15 and TRBJ1-3 gives the whole variable domain DAMVIQNPRYQVTQFGKPVTLSCSQTLNHNVMYWYQQKSSQAPKLLFHYYDKDFNNEADTPDNFQSRRPNTSFCFLDIRSPGLGDTAMYLCATSRDLGALGQSSGNTIYFGEGSWLTVV.